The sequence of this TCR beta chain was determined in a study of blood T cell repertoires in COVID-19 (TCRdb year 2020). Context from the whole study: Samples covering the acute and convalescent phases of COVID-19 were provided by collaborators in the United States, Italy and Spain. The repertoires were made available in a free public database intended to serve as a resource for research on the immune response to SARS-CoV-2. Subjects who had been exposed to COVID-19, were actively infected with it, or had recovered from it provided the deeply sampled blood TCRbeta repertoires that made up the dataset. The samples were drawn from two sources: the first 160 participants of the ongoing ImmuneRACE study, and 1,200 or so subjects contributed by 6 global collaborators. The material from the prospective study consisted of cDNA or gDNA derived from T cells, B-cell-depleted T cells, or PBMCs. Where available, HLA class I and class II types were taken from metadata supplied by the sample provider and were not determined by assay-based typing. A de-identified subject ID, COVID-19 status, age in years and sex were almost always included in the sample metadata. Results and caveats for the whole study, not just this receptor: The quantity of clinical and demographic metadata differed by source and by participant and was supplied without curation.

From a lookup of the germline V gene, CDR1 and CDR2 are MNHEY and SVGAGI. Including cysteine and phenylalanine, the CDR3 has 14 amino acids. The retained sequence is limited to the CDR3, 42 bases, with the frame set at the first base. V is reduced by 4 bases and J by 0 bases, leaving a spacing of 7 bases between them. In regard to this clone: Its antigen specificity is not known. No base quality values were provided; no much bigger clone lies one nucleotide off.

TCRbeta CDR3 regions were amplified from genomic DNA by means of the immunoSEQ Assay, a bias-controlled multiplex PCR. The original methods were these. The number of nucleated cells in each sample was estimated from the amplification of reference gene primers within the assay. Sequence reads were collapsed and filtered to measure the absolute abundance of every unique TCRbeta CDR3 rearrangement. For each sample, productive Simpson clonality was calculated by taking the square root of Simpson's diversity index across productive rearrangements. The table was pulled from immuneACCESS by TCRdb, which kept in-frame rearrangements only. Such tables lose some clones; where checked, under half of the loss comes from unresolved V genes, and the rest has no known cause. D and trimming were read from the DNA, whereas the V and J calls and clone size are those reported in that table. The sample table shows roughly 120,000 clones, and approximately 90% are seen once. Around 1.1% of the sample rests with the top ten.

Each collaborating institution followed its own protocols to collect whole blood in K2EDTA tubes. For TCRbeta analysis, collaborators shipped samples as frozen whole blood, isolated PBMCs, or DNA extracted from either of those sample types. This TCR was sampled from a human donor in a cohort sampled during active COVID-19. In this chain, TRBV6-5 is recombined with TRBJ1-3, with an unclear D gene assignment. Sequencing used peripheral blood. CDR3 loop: CASSSTHSGNTIYF. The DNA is TGTGCCAGCAGTTCTACCCACTCTGGAAACACCATATATTTT.